Following are 11 T cell receptor beta chains from one sample sequenced in a study of blood T cell repertoires in COVID-19. Produced via immunoSEQ multiplex PCR; TCRdb's table is partial and in-frame only. The sample contains about 160,000 clones, 76% of which appear only once. The specimen was peripheral blood. These receptors were taken from a woman of 80 years or more with acute or convalescent COVID-19.

The rearrangement joins TRBV2 to TRBJ1-2, with 8 nucleotides matching TRBD1. This CDR3 has 11 residues. Germline lookup yields CDR1 SNHLY and CDR2 FYNNEI. V gave up 10 bases and J gave up 4 bases; unmatched junction bases: 2. The CDR3, as DNA: TGTGCCACCGGACAGGGCTATGGCTACACCTTC. Amino acids: CATGQGYGYTF.

This clone was seen more than once but under ten times. The genes are TRBV20-1 and TRBJ2-3; a weak D match, TRBD2 (7 bases). Deletions cut 3 bases from V and 4 bases from J, with 17 bases between. The germline CDR1 and CDR2 sequences are DFQATT and SNEGSKA (reference sequence). The CDR3 runs 15 residues. The CDR3 is CSASSRGGGADTQYF. The DNA for the CDR3 is TGCAGTGCTAGTTCGCGAGGGGGGGGAGCAGATACGCAGTATTTT.

The rearrangement uses TRBV11-3 and TRBJ2-1; no clear D gene. The CDR3 sequence is 14 residues long. The germline V gene encodes CDR1 SGHNT and CDR2 YENEEA. V gave up 0 bases and J gave up 3 bases, with 6 bases separating them. The CDR3 DNA reads as TGTGCCAGCAGCTTAGATCAGGTCTACAATGAGCAGTTCTTC. Translated: CASSLDQVYNEQFF.

The chain joins TRBV9 to TRBJ1-3; D perhaps matches TRBD1 (5 bases). The CDR3 loop spans 15 amino acids. CDR1 is SGDLS, CDR2 YYNGEE, per germline. V lost 0 bases and J 0 bases, leaving 7 bases between the germline ends. CDR3 DNA: TGTGCCAGCAGCGTAGGACAGAGCTCTGGAAACACCATATATTTT. This codes for CASSVGQSSGNTIYF.

This chain links TRBV27 with TRBJ1-2; 7 bases match TRBD1. CDR3 length: 15 residues. In germline, CDR1 is MNHEY, CDR2 SMNVEV (reference sequence). V lost 4 bases to trimming and J lost 3 bases; unmatched junction nucleotides: 8. The CDR3 loop reads CASSSPRTGHYGYTF. The CDR3 DNA reads TGTGCCAGCAGTTCCCCACGGACAGGCCACTATGGCTACACCTTC.

The gene calls are TRBV18 and TRBJ2-3; D not resolved. Per the germline V gene, CDR1 is KGHSH and CDR2 is LQKENI. Trimming removed 8 bases from V and 1 base from J, with 13 bases in between. The CDR3 is made up of 14 amino acids. CDR3 nucleotide sequence: TGTGCCAGCCTCCTAGGTACTCGCACAGATACGCAGTATTTT. Amino acid sequence: CASLLGTRTDTQYF.

V usage is TRBV5-1 and J usage is TRBJ1-2; D uncertain. V was cut by 5 bases and J by 3 bases, with 11 bases left in between. This CDR3 is 13 amino acids long. Germline lookup yields CDR1 SGHRS and CDR2 YFSETQ. CDR3 nucleotide sequence: TGCGCCAGCAGTTTCGGTTCTGACTATGGCTACACCTTC. Protein sequence: CASSFGSDYGYTF.

The sample holds a few counts of this clone. The chain links TRBV7-8 to TRBJ2-5; D unclear. The V end lost 2 bases, the J end lost 1 base, and 11 bases lay between the germline ends. This CDR3 comprises 15 residues. Germline CDR1 is SGHVS and CDR2 is FQNEAQ. The CDR3 reads CASSLTVGLQETQYF. The CDR3 DNA is TGTGCCAGCAGCTTAACGGTGGGCCTCCAAGAGACCCAGTACTTC.

The gene calls are TRBV9 and TRBJ2-1; perhaps TRBD2 as D (6 bases). V was trimmed by 2 bases and J by 9 bases, leaving 12 bases between them. Germline loops: CDR1 SGDLS, CDR2 YYNGEE. There are 13 residues in the CDR3. This CDR3 reads CASSVGGIGEQFF. In DNA form, the CDR3 reads TGTGCCAGCAGCGTTGGGGGGATCGGTGAGCAGTTCTTC.

In the case of this clone: The sample contains more than one DNA sequence encoding this CDR3. The rearrangement uses TRBV11-2 and TRBJ1-2, with TRBD1 matching over 7 bases. The junction had 3 bases not matched to a gene; V was cut back by 6 bases and J by 8 bases. This CDR3 spans 11 amino acids. The germline CDR1 and CDR2 sequences are SGHAT and FQNNGV. The CDR3 protein is CASSPGGGYTF. DNA of the CDR3: TGTGCCAGCAGTCCAGGGGGGGGCTACACCTTC.

The chain employs TRBV7-2 and TRBJ1-6; 9 bases line up with TRBD1. Germline CDR1 SGHTA, CDR2 FQGNSA. The junction had 6 bases not matched to a gene; V was cut back by 6 bases and J by 9 bases. This CDR3 has 14 amino acids. The CDR3 spells CASRWDRDPSPLHF. The CDR3 DNA reads TGTGCCAGCAGATGGGACAGGGACCCTTCACCCCTCCACTTT.